Presented here are 15 T cell receptor beta chains from one specimen sequenced in a study of Ad26.COV2.S vaccination and SARS-CoV-2 variants (dated by TCRdb to about 2021). Library generation was performed with the immunoSEQ multiplex PCR assay. Entries here come from immuneACCESS through TCRdb and include only in-frame sequences with V and J called. Some clones fail to appear in such tables; in the studies checked, an unresolved V gene covers under half of the shortfall, and the cause of the remainder is unknown. Within this sample are about 350,000 clones, with roughly 94% of them counted one time only. 3% to 4% of the sample goes to the ten largest clones. The time point label, as the study defines it: individuals recovered from natural SARS-CoV-2 infection. The sample here was peripheral blood, taken after recovery from COVID-19. The receptors stem from a human donor who had recovered from COVID-19.

The V and J genes are TRBV6-5 and TRBJ1-5; 12 nucleotides line up with TRBD1. CDR1 is MNHEY, CDR2 SVGAGI, per germline. The length of the CDR3 is 14 residues. J was trimmed by 3 bases and V by 8 bases; bases with no gene match: 2. Here the CDR3 reads CASRDRGHNQPQHF. CDR3 bases: TGTGCCAGCCGGGACAGGGGGCACAATCAGCCCCAGCATTTT.

The V and J genes are TRBV4-3 and TRBJ1-5; D not resolved. V was trimmed by 0 bases and J by 5 bases, leaving 14 bases between them. The CDR3 extends over 16 amino acids. Germline CDR1 reads LGHNA; CDR2 reads YSLEER. CDR3 sequence (DNA): TGCGCCAGCAGCCAAGATCGGCAGGCCCCCCATCAGCCCCAGCATTTT. Protein sequence: CASSQDRQAPHQPQHF.

This chain connects TRBV20-1 to TRBJ2-3, with 8 bases aligning to TRBD2. Per the germline V gene, CDR1 is DFQATT and CDR2 is SNEGSKA (reference sequence). The ends lost 3 bases at V and 2 bases at J; junction bases unmatched: 10. This CDR3 has 16 amino acids. CDR3 region: CSASGIRRGATDTQYF. The CDR3 nucleotides read TGCAGTGCTAGTGGGATTCGGCGGGGGGCCACAGATACGCAGTATTTT.

The chain's CDR3 is CASSYGPGGYTF. In DNA, the CDR3 is TGTGCCAGCAGTTACGGGCCGGGTGGCTACACCTTC. The rearrangement links TRBV6-5 to TRBJ1-2; the D is unclear. The germline V and J ends were trimmed by 2 bases and 7 bases, with 8 bases remaining between them. Germline CDR1 is MNHEY and CDR2 is SVGAGI. The CDR3 is made up of 12 amino acids.

This chain links TRBV7-3 with TRBJ2-1, with D tentatively TRBD2 (6 bases). Germline assignment: CDR1 SGHTA and CDR2 FQGTGA. V lost 4 bases and J lost 6, with 10 bases in between. This CDR3 region has 13 residues. The DNA for the CDR3 is TGTGCCAGCAGCTCCGGGACTTTCAATGAGCAGTTCTTC. It encodes CASSSGTFNEQFF.

The V gene is TRBV6-2 or TRBV6-3, the J gene TRBJ2-3; 9 bases agree with TRBD1. Trimming removed 4 bases from V and 3 bases from J; junction bases left unmatched: 5. The CDR3 contains 15 residues. Germline lookup yields CDR1 MNHEY and CDR2 SVGEGT. The chain's CDR3 is CASSSGQGLTDTQYF. The DNA for the CDR3 is TGTGCCAGCAGTTCGGGACAGGGTTTGACAGATACGCAGTATTTT.

The J gene is TRBJ1-1, the V gene TRBV13; TRBD1 aligns across 8 bases. The trim removed 3 bases at V and 4 bases at J, leaving 7 bases unmatched. Per germline, CDR1 PRHDT and CDR2 FYEKMQ (reference sequence). CDR3 length: 15 residues. The CDR3 bases are TGTGCCAGCAGCTTCCAGGGGGCGCTTAGCACTGAAGCTTTCTTT. Translated: CASSFQGALSTEAFF.

The chain combines TRBV18 with TRBJ2-3; D ambiguous. The germline V and J ends were trimmed by 1 base and 4 bases, with 6 bases remaining between them. This CDR3 contains 13 residues. Per the germline V gene, CDR1 is KGHSH and CDR2 is LQKENI. In DNA form, the CDR3 reads TGTGCCAGCTCACCACAAGCATCAGATACGCAGTATTTT. This codes for CASSPQASDTQYF. The full variable domain, its missing parts supplied by reference TRBV18 and TRBJ2-3, is NAGVMQNPRHLVRRRGQEARLRCSPMKGHSHVYWYRQLPEEGLKFMVYLQKENIIDESGMPKERFSAEFPKEGPSILRIQQVVRGDSAAYFCASSPQASDTQYFGPGTRLTVL.

This sequence joins TRBV5-4 and TRBJ2-3; the match to TRBD2 covers 12 bases. Trimming took 3 bases from V and 6 from J; bases not matched to a gene: 5. CDR1 and CDR2 (germline): SGHNT, YYREEE (reference sequence). The CDR3 contains 15 residues. CDR3: CASSSSGGGLDTQYF. DNA of the CDR3: TGTGCCAGCAGCTCTAGCGGGGGGGGCTTGGATACGCAGTATTTT.

The rearrangement joins TRBV6-2 or TRBV6-3 to TRBJ1-1; the D gene is possibly TRBD1 (6 bases). Germline loops: CDR1 MNHEY, CDR2 SVGEGT. The CDR3 extends over 14 amino acids. The V and J ends lost 5 bases and 9 bases respectively, with 19 bases between them. CDR3 region: CASSPGGGPRKAFF. CDR3 nucleotides: TGTGCCAGCAGTCCCGGCGGGGGCCCGAGGAAAGCTTTCTTT.

This chain links TRBV3-1 (or the pseudogene TRBV3-2) with TRBJ1-2, with D perhaps matching TRBD1 (6 bases). Germline V gene data show CDR1 as LGHDT and CDR2 as YNNKEL (reference sequence). This CDR3 is 16 amino acids long. V gave up 4 bases and J gave up 6 bases, with 21 bases separating them. The CDR3 protein is CASSPTKNPGVNGYTF. CDR3 bases: TGTGCCAGCAGCCCGACCAAGAATCCAGGGGTGAATGGCTACACCTTC.

The chain has TRBV21-1 and TRBJ2-1; the table assigns TRBD2, which was not confirmed against the DNA. TRBV21-1 is noted as a pseudogene. The CDR3 is 16 residues long. The CDR3 region is CASSPLGSGVFDEQFF. CDR3 DNA: TGTGCCAGCAGCCCCCTAGGTAGCGGGGTCTTCGATGAGCAGTTCTTC.

The chain couples TRBV4-1 to TRBJ1-1; D remains ambiguous. This CDR3 is 15 amino acids long. Germline loops: CDR1 MGHRA, CDR2 YSYEKL. V was pared by 1 base and J by 1 base, with 10 bases between. The CDR3 nucleotides are TGCGCCAGCAGCCAAGGGATACATAGGAACACTGAAGCTTTCTTT. Its protein is CASSQGIHRNTEAFF.

The genes are TRBV6-5 and TRBJ1-4; D is unclear. Per the germline V gene, CDR1 is MNHEY and CDR2 is SVGAGI. V lost 2 bases, J lost 1 base, and 5 bases lay in between. The CDR3 loop spans 14 amino acids. The DNA for the CDR3 is TGTGCCAGCAGTTACGAGGGAACTAATGAAAAACTGTTTTTT. Translated, it gives CASSYEGTNEKLFF.

V gene TRBV13 combines with J gene TRBJ2-1; 8 bases fit TRBD1. The germline V gene encodes CDR1 PRHDT and CDR2 FYEKMQ (reference sequence). After removal of 5 bases from V and 5 bases from J, the junction contained 8 bases not matched to a gene. CDR3 size: 15 residues. The CDR3 DNA reads as TGTGCCAGCAGCCCCGGGGACAGGAGGAACAATGAGCAGTTCTTC. It is translated as CASSPGDRRNNEQFF.